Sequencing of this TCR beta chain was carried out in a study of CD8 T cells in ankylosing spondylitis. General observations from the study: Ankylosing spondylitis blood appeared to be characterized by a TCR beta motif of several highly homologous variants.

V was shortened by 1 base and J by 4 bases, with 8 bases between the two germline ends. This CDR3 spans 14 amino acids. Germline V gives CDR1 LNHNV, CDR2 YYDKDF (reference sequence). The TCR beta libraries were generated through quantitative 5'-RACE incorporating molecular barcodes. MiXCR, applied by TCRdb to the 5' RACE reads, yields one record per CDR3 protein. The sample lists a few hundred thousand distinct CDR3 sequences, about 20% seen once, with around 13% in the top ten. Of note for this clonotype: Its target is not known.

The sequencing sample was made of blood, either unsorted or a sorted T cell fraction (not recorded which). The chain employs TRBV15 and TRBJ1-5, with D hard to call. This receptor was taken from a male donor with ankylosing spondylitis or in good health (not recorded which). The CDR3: CATSRGPLNQPQHF. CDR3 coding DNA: TGTGCCACCAGCAGAGGACCCTTAAATCAGCCCCAGCATTTT.